These 10 T cell receptor beta chains originate from one sample sequenced in a study of CD8 T cells in ankylosing spondylitis. One entry per CDR3 protein results from TCRdb running MiXCR on the 5' RACE reads. In the table there are roughly 250,000 distinct CDR3 sequences, around 7.8% of which are singletons. The sample was blood, either unsorted or a sorted T cell fraction (not recorded which). These receptors all stem from a male donor with ankylosing spondylitis or in good health (not recorded which).

This clonotype has a count of ten or more. The chain carries TRBV12-5 and TRBJ2-1; D is perhaps TRBD1 or TRBD2 (6 bases each). V gave up 5 bases and J gave up 3 bases, with 11 bases separating them. CDR3 length equals 14 residues. Germline V lookup: CDR1 LGHNT, CDR2 FRNRAP. This chain's CDR3 is CASGPGGGYNEQFF. CDR3 DNA: TGTGCTAGTGGTCCCGGGGGCGGCTACAATGAGCAGTTCTTC. Variable domain in full (rest from reference TRBV12-5 and TRBJ2-1): DARVTQTPRHKVTEMGQEVTMRCQPILGHNTVFWYRQTMMQGLELLAYFRNRAPLDDSGMPKDRFSAEMPDATLATLKIQPSEPRDSAVYFCASGPGGGYNEQFFGPGTRLTVL.

In this sample, this clonotype turned up many times. Written as DNA, the CDR3 is TGTGCCAGCAGTTACTCCGGGACGCCGAAAAAACTGTTTTTT. It is translated as CASSYSGTPKKLFF. The genes are TRBV6-5 and TRBJ1-4; possibly TRBD1 for D (5 bases). Deletions cut 0 bases from V and 9 bases from J, with 11 bases between. This CDR3 spans 14 amino acids. The germline CDR1 and CDR2 sequences are MNHEY and SVGAGI.

This clonotype was observed many times. The chain carries TRBV28 and TRBJ2-7; D is perhaps TRBD1 (6 bases). Trimming took off 10 bases at V and 0 bases at J, with 13 bases between the two ends. Germline CDR1 and CDR2: MDHEN and SYDVKM. The CDR3 runs to 13 residues. The CDR3 is CATETGTSYEQYF. CDR3 in DNA: TGTGCCACCGAAACAGGGACCTCCTACGAGCAGTACTTC. The full variable domain, with the rest looked up from reference TRBV28 and TRBJ2-7, is DVKVTQSSRYLVKRTGEKVFLECVQDMDHENMFWYRQDPGLGLRLIYFSYDVKMKEKGDIPEGYSVSREKKERFSLILESASTNQTSMYLCATETGTSYEQYFGPGTRLTVT.

This clonotype appeared a few times. The genes are TRBV5-1 and TRBJ2-5, with 8 bases identical to TRBD1. The CDR3 is 14 residues long. V lost 2 bases, J lost 2 bases, and 2 bases stayed unmatched. Germline loops: CDR1 SGHRS, CDR2 YFSETQ. This chain's CDR3 is CASSFGQGQETQYF. The CDR3 nucleotides read TGCGCCAGCAGCTTCGGACAGGGTCAAGAGACCCAGTACTTC.

This clonotype was observed at least ten times. The chain combines TRBV4-2 with TRBJ2-6, with D maybe TRBD2 (5 bases). V was shortened by 0 bases and J by 3 bases, with 9 bases between the two germline ends. CDR3 length: 16 amino acids. CDR1 LGHNA and CDR2 YNFKEQ come from the germline V gene. CDR3 region: CASSQEEGNGANVLTF. CDR3 coding DNA: TGTGCCAGCAGCCAAGAAGAGGGCAATGGGGCCAACGTCCTGACTTTC.

This clonotype showed up many times. The rearrangement joins TRBV7-9 to TRBJ1-2; 8 nucleotides line up with TRBD1. The CDR3 covers 14 residues. V lost 5 bases, J lost 6 bases, and 8 bases stayed unmatched. Germline V lookup: CDR1 SEHNR, CDR2 FQNEAQ (reference sequence). The CDR3 sequence: CASSLVAGGDGYTF. As DNA, the CDR3 is TGTGCCAGCAGCCTAGTGGCAGGGGGCGATGGCTACACCTTC.

The chain joins TRBV19 to TRBJ2-2, with 7 bases lining up with TRBD2. CDR1 and CDR2 from the germline V gene are LNHDA and SQIVND (reference sequence). V shed 7 bases and J 0 bases; nucleotides not matched to a gene: 5. This CDR3 region has 15 residues. The CDR3 protein is CASTTGTTNTGELFF. For the CDR3, the DNA is TGTGCCAGTACCACCGGGACTACGAACACCGGGGAGCTGTTTTTT.

This clonotype was seen repeatedly, ten times or more. The chain joins TRBV6-1 to TRBJ2-7; 8 bases align to TRBD1. Germline assignment: CDR1 MNHNS and CDR2 SASEGT. This CDR3 has 15 residues. The V segment lost 6 bases and the J segment 3 bases; nucleotides outside the gene matches: 10. The chain's CDR3 is CASRGAGQAYYEQYF. In DNA form, the CDR3 reads TGTGCCAGCAGGGGGGCGGGACAGGCTTACTACGAGCAGTACTTC.

This clonotype was observed many times. V is TRBV5-5 and J is TRBJ2-1; 7 bases map to TRBD1. Germline CDR1 SGHKS, CDR2 YYEKEE (reference sequence). V gave up 5 bases and J gave up 6 bases; unmatched junction bases: 5. This CDR3 has 13 amino acids. The CDR3 coding sequence is TGTGCCAGCAGACAGGGGCTAGTCAATGAGCAGTTCTTC. This sequence encodes CASRQGLVNEQFF. The full variable domain, rest sourced from reference TRBV5-5 and TRBJ2-1, is DAGVTQSPTHLIKTRGQQVTLRCSPISGHKSVSWYQQVLGQGPQFIFQYYEKEERGRGNFPDRFSARQFPNYSSELNVNALLLGDSALYLCASRQGLVNEQFFGPGTRLTVL.

This clonotype has at least ten counts. The genes are TRBV11-3 and TRBJ2-1; TRBD2 aligns across 11 bases. Germline CDR1 reads SGHNT; CDR2 reads YENEEA. J gave up 6 bases and V 6 bases, and 7 bases lay outside the gene matches. This CDR3 is built from 15 residues. As DNA, the CDR3 is TGTGCCAGCAGTTTACTAGCGGGAGTAAGCAATGAGCAGTTCTTC. Residues: CASSLLAGVSNEQFF.